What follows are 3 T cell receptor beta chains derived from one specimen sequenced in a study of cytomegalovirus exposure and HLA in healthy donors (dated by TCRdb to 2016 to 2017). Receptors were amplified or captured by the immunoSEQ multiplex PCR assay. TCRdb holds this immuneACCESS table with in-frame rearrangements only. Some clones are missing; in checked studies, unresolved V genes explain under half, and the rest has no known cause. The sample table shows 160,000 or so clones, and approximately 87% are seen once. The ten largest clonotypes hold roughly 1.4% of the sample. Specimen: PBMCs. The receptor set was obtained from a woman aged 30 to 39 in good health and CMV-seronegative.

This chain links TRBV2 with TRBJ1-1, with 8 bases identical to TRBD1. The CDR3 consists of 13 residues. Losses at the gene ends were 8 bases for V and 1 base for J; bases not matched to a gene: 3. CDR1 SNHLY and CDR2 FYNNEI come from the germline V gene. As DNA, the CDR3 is TGTGCCAGCGGGACAGGTCGGAACACTGAAGCTTTCTTT. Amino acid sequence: CASGTGRNTEAFF.

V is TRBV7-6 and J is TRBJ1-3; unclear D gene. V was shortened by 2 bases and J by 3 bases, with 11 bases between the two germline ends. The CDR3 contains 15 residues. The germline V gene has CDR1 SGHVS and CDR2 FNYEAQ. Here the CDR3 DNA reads TGTGCCAGCAGCTTATACGCCGCGGGTGGAAACACCATATATTTT. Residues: CASSLYAAGGNTIYF.

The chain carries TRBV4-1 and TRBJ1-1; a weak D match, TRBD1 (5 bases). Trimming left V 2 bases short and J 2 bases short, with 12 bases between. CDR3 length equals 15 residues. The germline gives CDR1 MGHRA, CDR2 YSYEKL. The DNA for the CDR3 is TGCGCCAGCAGCCAAAACACAGGTACCAACACTGAAGCTTTCTTT. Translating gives CASSQNTGTNTEAFF.